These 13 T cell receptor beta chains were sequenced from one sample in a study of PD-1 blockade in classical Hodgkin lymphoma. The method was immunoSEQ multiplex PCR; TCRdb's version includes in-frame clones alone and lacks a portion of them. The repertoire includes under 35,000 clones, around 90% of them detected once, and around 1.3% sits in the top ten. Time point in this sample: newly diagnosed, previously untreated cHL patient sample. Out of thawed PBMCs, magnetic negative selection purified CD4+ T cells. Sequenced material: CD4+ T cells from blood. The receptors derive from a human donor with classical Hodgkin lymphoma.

This CDR3 reads CASSSGLAGGVETQYF. CDR3 coding DNA: TGCGCCAGCAGCTCCGGACTAGCGGGAGGGGTAGAGACCCAGTACTTC. This chain links TRBV5-1 with TRBJ2-5; 15 bases agree with TRBD2. The CDR3 covers 16 residues. CDR1 is SGHRS and CDR2 is YFSETQ in the germline V gene. V shed 3 bases and J 4 bases; nucleotides not matched to a gene: 4.

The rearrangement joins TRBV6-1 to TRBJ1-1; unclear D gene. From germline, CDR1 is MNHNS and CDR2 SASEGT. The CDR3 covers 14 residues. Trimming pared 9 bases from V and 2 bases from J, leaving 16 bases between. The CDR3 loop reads CASWNGLTNTEAFF. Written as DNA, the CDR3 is TGTGCCAGTTGGAACGGACTGACTAACACTGAAGCTTTCTTT.

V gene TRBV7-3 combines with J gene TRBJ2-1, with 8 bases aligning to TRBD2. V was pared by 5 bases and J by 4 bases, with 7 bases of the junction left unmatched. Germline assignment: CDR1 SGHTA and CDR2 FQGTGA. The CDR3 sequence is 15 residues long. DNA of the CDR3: TGTGCCAGCAGCACGGGAGGGGGATCGTACAATGAGCAGTTCTTC. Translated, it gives CASSTGGGSYNEQFF.

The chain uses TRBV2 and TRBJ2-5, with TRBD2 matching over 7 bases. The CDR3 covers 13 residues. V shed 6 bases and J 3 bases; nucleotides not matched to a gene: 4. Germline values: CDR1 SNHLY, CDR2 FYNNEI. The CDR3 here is CASSIRGEETQYF. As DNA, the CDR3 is TGTGCCAGCAGCATCCGGGGGGAAGAGACCCAGTACTTC.

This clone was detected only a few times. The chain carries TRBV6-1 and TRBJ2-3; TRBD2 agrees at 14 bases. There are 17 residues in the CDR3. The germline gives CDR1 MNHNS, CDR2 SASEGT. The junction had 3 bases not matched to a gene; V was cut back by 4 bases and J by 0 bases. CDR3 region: CASSGTSGRYSTDTQYF. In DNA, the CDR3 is TGTGCCAGCAGTGGGACTAGCGGGAGGTATAGCACAGATACGCAGTATTTT.

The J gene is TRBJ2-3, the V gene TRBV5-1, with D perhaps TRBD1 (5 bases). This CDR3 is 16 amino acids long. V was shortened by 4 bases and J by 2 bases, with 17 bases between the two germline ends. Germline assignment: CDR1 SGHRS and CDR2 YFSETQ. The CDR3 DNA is TGCGCCAGCAGCCAGGGCTTAGGACACACCACAGATACGCAGTATTTT. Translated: CASSQGLGHTTDTQYF.

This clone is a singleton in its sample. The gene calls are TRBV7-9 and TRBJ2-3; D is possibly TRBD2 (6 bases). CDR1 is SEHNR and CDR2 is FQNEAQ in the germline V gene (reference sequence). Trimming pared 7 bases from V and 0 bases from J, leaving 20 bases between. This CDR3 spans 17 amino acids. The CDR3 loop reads CASISPGLAPSTDTQYF. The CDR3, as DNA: TGTGCCAGCATCTCCCCTGGGCTAGCGCCTAGCACAGATACGCAGTATTTT.

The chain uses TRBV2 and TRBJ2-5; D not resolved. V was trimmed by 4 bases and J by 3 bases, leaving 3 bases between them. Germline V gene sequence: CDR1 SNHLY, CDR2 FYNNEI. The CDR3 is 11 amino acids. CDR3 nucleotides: TGTGCCAGCAGTGCTAAAGAGACCCAGTACTTC. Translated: CASSAKETQYF.

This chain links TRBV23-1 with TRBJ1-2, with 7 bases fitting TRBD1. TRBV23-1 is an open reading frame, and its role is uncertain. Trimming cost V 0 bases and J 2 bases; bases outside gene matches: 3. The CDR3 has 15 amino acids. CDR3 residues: CASSQSTRGNYGYTF. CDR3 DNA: TGCGCCAGCAGTCAATCGACCAGGGGGAACTATGGCTACACCTTC.

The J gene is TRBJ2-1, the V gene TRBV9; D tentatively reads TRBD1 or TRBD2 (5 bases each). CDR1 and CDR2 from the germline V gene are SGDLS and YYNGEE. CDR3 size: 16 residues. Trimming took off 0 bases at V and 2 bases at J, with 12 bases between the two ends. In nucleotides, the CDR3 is TGTGCCAGCAGCGTAGCTATAGAGGGGACCTACAATGAGCAGTTCTTC. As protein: CASSVAIEGTYNEQFF.

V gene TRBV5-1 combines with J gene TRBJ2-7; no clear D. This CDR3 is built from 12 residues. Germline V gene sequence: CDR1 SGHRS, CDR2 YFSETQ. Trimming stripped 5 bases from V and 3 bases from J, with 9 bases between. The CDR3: CASRASYYEQYF. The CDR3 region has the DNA TGCGCCAGCAGGGCTTCTTACTACGAGCAGTACTTC. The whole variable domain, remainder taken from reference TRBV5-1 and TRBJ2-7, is KAGVTQTPRYLIKTRGQQVTLSCSPISGHRSVSWYQQTPGQGLQFLFEYFSETQRNKGNFPGRFSGRQFSNSRSEMNVSTLELGDSALYLCASRASYYEQYFGPGTRLTVT.

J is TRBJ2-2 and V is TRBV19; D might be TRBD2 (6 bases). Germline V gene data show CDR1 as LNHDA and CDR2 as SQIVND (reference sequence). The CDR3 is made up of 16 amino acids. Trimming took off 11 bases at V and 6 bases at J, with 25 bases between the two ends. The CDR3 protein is CASSLRGSRQAGELFF. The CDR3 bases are TGTGCCTCCTCATTACGGGGGAGCCGTCAGGCCGGGGAGCTGTTTTTT.

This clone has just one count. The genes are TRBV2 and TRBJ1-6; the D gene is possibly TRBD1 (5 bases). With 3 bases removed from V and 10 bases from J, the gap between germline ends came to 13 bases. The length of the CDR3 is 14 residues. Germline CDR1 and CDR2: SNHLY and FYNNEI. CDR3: CASSEGRGNSPLHF. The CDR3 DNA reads TGTGCCAGCAGTGAGGGGAGGGGAAACTCACCCCTCCACTTT.